Each of the 28 T cell receptor beta chains below was sequenced from the same sample in a study of cytomegalovirus exposure and HLA in healthy donors. The PCR employed 60 Vbeta primers together with 13 Jbeta primers. The repertoire was sequenced with immunoSEQ multiplex PCR; TCRdb's copy has only in-frame clones and lacks some. The table records some 180,000 clones, roughly 85% of them present only once. Sequences were obtained from PBMCs. These receptor sequences come from a woman in her 50s in good health and CMV-seronegative.

The gene calls are TRBV5-1 and TRBJ1-2, with TRBD1 matching 7 bases. The CDR3 extends over 14 amino acids. The germline V gene encodes CDR1 SGHRS and CDR2 YFSETQ. Unmatched junction bases numbered 4, after V lost 3 bases and J lost 2 bases. This CDR3 reads CASSSRTGNYGYTF. CDR3 in DNA: TGCGCCAGCAGCTCGAGGACAGGCAACTATGGCTACACCTTC. The complete variable domain, with remaining parts taken from reference TRBV5-1 and TRBJ1-2, reads KAGVTQTPRYLIKTRGQQVTLSCSPISGHRSVSWYQQTPGQGLQFLFEYFSETQRNKGNFPGRFSGRQFSNSRSEMNVSTLELGDSALYLCASSSRTGNYGYTFGSGTRLTVV.

In its sample, this clone was seen once. The chain is built from TRBV6-6 and TRBJ2-1; D remains ambiguous. This CDR3 region has 11 residues. CDR1 MNHNY and CDR2 SVGAGI come from the germline V gene (reference sequence). Trimming took off 10 bases at V and 6 bases at J, with 10 bases between the two ends. CDR3 residues: CATSPGNEQFF. CDR3 DNA: TGTGCCACCTCCCCCGGCAATGAGCAGTTCTTC.

On this clone itself: This sample also contains other DNA sequences that code for the same CDR3. The chain is built from TRBV27 and TRBJ1-4; 7 bases align to TRBD1. Germline V gene sequence: CDR1 MNHEY, CDR2 SMNVEV (reference sequence). CDR3 length: 15 residues. Losses at the gene ends were 2 bases for V and 8 bases for J; bases not matched to a gene: 8. The chain's CDR3 is CASSLTRGNTEKLFF. CDR3 DNA: TGTGCCAGCAGTTTAACCAGGGGGAATACAGAAAAACTGTTTTTT. Combining the CDR3 with reference TRBV27 and TRBJ1-4 gives the whole variable domain EAQVTQNPRYLITVTGKKLTVTCSQNMNHEYMSWYRQDPGLGLRQIYYSMNVEVTDKGDVPEGYKVSRKEKRNFPLILESPSPNQTSLYFCASSLTRGNTEKLFFGSGTQLSVL.

V is TRBV19 and J is TRBJ2-4, with TRBD2 as a possible D gene (6 bases). The germline V gene has CDR1 LNHDA and CDR2 SQIVND (reference sequence). V was pared by 0 bases and J by 6 bases, with 12 bases between. The CDR3 has 15 residues. This CDR3 reads CASSIDSATRNIQYF. CDR3 sequence (DNA): TGTGCCAGTAGTATAGATTCGGCGACTAGAAACATTCAGTACTTC.

J is TRBJ1-1 and V is TRBV7-6; D may be TRBD1 (6 bases). Trimming left V 2 bases short and J 2 bases short, with 15 bases between. Germline V gene data show CDR1 as SGHVS and CDR2 as FNYEAQ. The CDR3 is 16 residues long. The CDR3 bases are TGTGCCAGCAGCTTAAGGACAGTCAGAGGAAACACTGAAGCTTTCTTT. This gives the protein CASSLRTVRGNTEAFF.

The chain links TRBV15 to TRBJ2-2, with D unresolved. The length of the CDR3 is 14 residues. With 11 bases removed from V and 0 bases from J, the gap between germline ends came to 13 bases. Germline loops: CDR1 LNHNV, CDR2 YYDKDF (reference sequence). The DNA of the CDR3 is TGTGCCGCCGCGAGACTTTCGAACACCGGGGAGCTGTTTTTT. Translated: CAAARLSNTGELFF.

V gene TRBV15 combines with J gene TRBJ2-3; D may be TRBD2 (6 bases). The ends were cut back, 1 base at V and 2 bases at J, with 13 bases in the middle. The germline CDR1 and CDR2 sequences are LNHNV and YYDKDF (reference sequence). This CDR3 comprises 16 residues. The CDR3 sequence: CATSRVSWGDTDTQYF. The CDR3 DNA is TGTGCCACCAGCAGAGTCAGTTGGGGGGACACAGATACGCAGTATTTT.

V gene TRBV4-1 combines with J gene TRBJ2-5, with 14 bases fitting TRBD2. The germline V gene encodes CDR1 MGHRA and CDR2 YSYEKL. Trimming took 1 base from V and 2 from J; bases not matched to a gene: 3. The CDR3 contains 17 residues. CDR3 nucleotide sequence: TGCGCCAGCAGCCAAGGACTAGCGGGAGGGCCACAAGAGACCCAGTACTTC. Translating it yields CASSQGLAGGPQETQYF.

The rearrangement links TRBV7-2 to TRBJ2-7; possible D gene TRBD2, 6 bases. Germline V lookup: CDR1 SGHTA, CDR2 FQGNSA. CDR3 length: 15 amino acids. The V end lost 8 bases, the J end lost 0 bases, and 17 bases lay between the germline ends. The CDR3 bases are TGTGCCAGCGGTCCCCTCTCTAGCGCCTCCTACGAGCAGTACTTC. Protein: CASGPLSSASYEQYF.

V and J are TRBV5-1 and TRBJ2-1; no clear D. The CDR3 is 13 amino acids. Looked up from germline, CDR1 is SGHRS and CDR2 is YFSETQ. The V end lost 5 bases, the J end lost 7 bases, and 13 bases lay between the germline ends. The CDR3 DNA sequence: TGCGCCAGCAGTCGGATAGCCGGAAATGAGCAGTTCTTC. It specifies CASSRIAGNEQFF.

The chain carries TRBV30 and TRBJ1-5; 8 nucleotides align to TRBD1. CDR3 length: 14 residues. CDR1 GTSNPN and CDR2 SVGIG come from the germline V gene (reference sequence). V gave up 3 bases and J gave up 7 bases; unmatched junction bases: 8. The CDR3 protein is CAWSSQGVGQPQHF. CDR3 sequence (DNA): TGTGCCTGGAGCTCACAGGGGGTGGGCCAGCCCCAGCATTTT.

The chain joins TRBV5-1 to TRBJ2-7, with TRBD1 as a possible D gene (6 bases). The V gene's germline CDR1 is SGHRS and CDR2 YFSETQ. The CDR3 contains 14 residues. The V end lost 7 bases, the J end lost 0 bases, and 14 bases lay between the germline ends. For the CDR3, the DNA is TGCGCCAGCCTAAGGACGACAGGCTCCTACGAGCAGTACTTC. It yields the protein CASLRTTGSYEQYF.

This clone was seen once. The chain carries TRBV6-5 and TRBJ1-2; a possible D gene is TRBD1 (5 bases). Germline lookup yields CDR1 MNHEY and CDR2 SVGAGI. Trimming took off 5 bases at V and 4 bases at J, with 14 bases between the two ends. The CDR3 has 14 amino acids. The CDR3 region is CASSIIQGPYGYTF. The CDR3 nucleotides are TGTGCCAGCAGTATAATTCAGGGCCCCTATGGCTACACCTTC.

The rearrangement uses TRBV4-3 and TRBJ2-1, with D unclear. V was cut by 4 bases and J by 9 bases, with 13 bases left in between. The length of the CDR3 is 13 residues. Per the germline V gene, CDR1 is LGHNA and CDR2 is YSLEER. CDR3 loop: CASSPGLFGEQFF. The CDR3 DNA is TGCGCCAGCAGCCCTGGGCTGTTCGGTGAGCAGTTCTTC.

The chain carries TRBV21-1 and TRBJ2-4; the D call of TRBD1 is as the table states it, not checked on the DNA. TRBV21-1 is classified as a pseudogene. The CDR3 contains 17 residues. The CDR3 sequence is CASSKAEARGDKNIQYF. The CDR3 coding sequence is TGTGCCAGCAGCAAAGCGGAGGCCAGGGGAGACAAAAACATTCAGTACTTC.

The chain joins TRBV28 to TRBJ2-7; D is unclear. V dropped 8 bases and J dropped 4 bases, with 9 bases sitting between them. Germline lookup yields CDR1 MDHEN and CDR2 SYDVKM. This CDR3 has 11 amino acids. The CDR3 reads CASGDRYEQYF. The CDR3 nucleotides are TGTGCCAGCGGAGATCGGTACGAGCAGTACTTC.

The J gene is TRBJ2-1, the V gene TRBV13; perhaps TRBD2 as D (6 bases). There are 14 residues in the CDR3. V lost 0 bases and J 9 bases, leaving 12 bases between the germline ends. CDR1 is PRHDT and CDR2 is FYEKMQ in the germline V gene (reference sequence). This CDR3 reads CASSLGMTGGEQFF. The CDR3 bases are TGTGCCAGCAGCTTAGGCATGACCGGGGGTGAGCAGTTCTTC.

The chain has TRBV4-1 and TRBJ1-5; TRBD1 matches 8 bases. V trimming: 1 base; J trimming: 4 bases; junction bases outside the gene matches: 6. Germline V gene lookup returns CDR1 MGHRA and CDR2 YSYEKL. CDR3 length: 16 residues. This CDR3 is CASSQGTGSGNQPQHF. The DNA of the CDR3 is TGCGCCAGCAGCCAAGGGACAGGGAGTGGAAATCAGCCCCAGCATTTT.

The V call is TRBV29-1, the J call TRBJ2-5, with D perhaps matching TRBD1 (6 bases). The J call is doubtful: the DNA matches TRBJ2-7 better. This CDR3 has 13 residues. Per the germline V gene, CDR1 is SQVTM and CDR2 is ANQGSEA. The CDR3 protein is CSVVVGQFYEQYF. The CDR3 DNA reads TGCAGCGTTGTTGTGGGACAATTTTACGAGCAGTACTTC.

The chain couples TRBV7-2 to TRBJ2-1; 8 nucleotides agree with TRBD2. CDR3 size: 18 residues. CDR1 and CDR2 from the germline V gene are SGHTA and FQGNSA. V dropped 0 bases and J dropped 2; count of bases not matched to a gene: 9. This CDR3 reads CASSLALVVAGPYNEQFF. The DNA of the CDR3 is TGTGCCAGCAGCTTAGCGCTTGTGGTAGCGGGACCCTACAATGAGCAGTTCTTC.

The chain uses TRBV6-5 and TRBJ1-5; D is unresolved. Germline loops: CDR1 MNHEY, CDR2 SVGAGI. The ends were cut back, 6 bases at V and 5 bases at J, with 8 bases in the middle. The CDR3 runs to 12 residues. CDR3 region: CASSPHDQPQHF. CDR3 nucleotide sequence: TGTGCCAGCAGCCCCCATGATCAGCCCCAGCATTTT.

The chain has TRBV4-2 and TRBJ2-7; maybe TRBD2 (6 bases). Trimming removed 0 bases at V and 4 bases at J, with 16 bases between. The germline CDR1 and CDR2 sequences are LGHNA and YNFKEQ. The CDR3 loop spans 16 amino acids. The CDR3 sequence: CASSQDHGGANYEQYF. The DNA for the CDR3 is TGTGCCAGCAGCCAAGATCATGGCGGGGCGAATTACGAGCAGTACTTC.

The chain has TRBV27 and TRBJ2-7; maybe TRBD2 (6 bases). V was pared by 5 bases and J by 2 bases, with 16 bases between. CDR1 and CDR2 (germline): MNHEY, SMNVEV (reference sequence). This CDR3 is 15 amino acids long. The chain's CDR3 is CASSLRDSTPYEQYF. In DNA, the CDR3 is TGTGCCAGCAGTCTTCGGGACTCCACCCCCTACGAGCAGTACTTC.

V is TRBV27 and J is TRBJ2-7; 12 bases agree with TRBD1. V was clipped by 2 bases and J by 4 bases; unmatched bases: 6. Germline-derived CDR1 and CDR2 are MNHEY and SMNVEV (reference sequence). The CDR3 contains 16 residues. The CDR3 protein is CASSLVGQGASYEQYF. CDR3 nucleotides: TGTGCCAGCAGTTTAGTGGGACAGGGGGCGTCTTACGAGCAGTACTTC.

This chain links TRBV6-5 with TRBJ1-5, with 8 bases that match TRBD1. Losses at the gene ends were 5 bases for V and 7 bases for J; bases not matched to a gene: 7. This CDR3 comprises 14 residues. Germline lookup yields CDR1 MNHEY and CDR2 SVGAGI. For the CDR3, the DNA is TGTGCCAGCAGTCTGACAGGGGTCGGGCAGCCCCAGCATTTT. Translated, it gives CASSLTGVGQPQHF.

This clone was seen only a few times. The V call is TRBV10-3, the J call TRBJ2-1; 7 bases agree with TRBD1. CDR1 ENHRY and CDR2 SYGVKD come from the germline V gene. V lost 4 bases, J lost 3 bases, and 6 bases stayed unmatched. The length of the CDR3 is 15 residues. The CDR3 DNA sequence: TGTGCCATCAGTGCCCCGGGACAGCACTACAATGAGCAGTTCTTC. It yields the protein CAISAPGQHYNEQFF.

The gene calls are TRBV27 and TRBJ2-7, with 14 positions matching TRBD2. V shed 3 bases and J 4 bases; nucleotides not matched to a gene: 2. In germline, CDR1 is MNHEY, CDR2 SMNVEV (reference sequence). The CDR3 is made up of 15 amino acids. CDR3 DNA: TGTGCCAGCAGTTTGAGACTAGCGGGAGGGTACGAGCAGTACTTC. Translating gives CASSLRLAGGYEQYF.

The rearrangement joins TRBV19 to TRBJ2-7; unclear D gene. Trimming pared 10 bases from V and 4 bases from J, leaving 14 bases between. In germline, CDR1 is LNHDA, CDR2 SQIVND (reference sequence). CDR3 length: 12 amino acids. The CDR3 region is CATARTDYEQYF. In DNA, the CDR3 is TGTGCCACCGCCAGAACCGATTACGAGCAGTACTTC. The variable domain in full, completed from reference TRBV19 and TRBJ2-7, reads DGGITQSPKYLFRKEGQNVTLSCEQNLNHDAMYWYRQDPGQGLRLIYYSQIVNDFQKGDIAEGYSVSREKKESFPLTVTSAQKNPTAFYLCATARTDYEQYFGPGTRLTVT.